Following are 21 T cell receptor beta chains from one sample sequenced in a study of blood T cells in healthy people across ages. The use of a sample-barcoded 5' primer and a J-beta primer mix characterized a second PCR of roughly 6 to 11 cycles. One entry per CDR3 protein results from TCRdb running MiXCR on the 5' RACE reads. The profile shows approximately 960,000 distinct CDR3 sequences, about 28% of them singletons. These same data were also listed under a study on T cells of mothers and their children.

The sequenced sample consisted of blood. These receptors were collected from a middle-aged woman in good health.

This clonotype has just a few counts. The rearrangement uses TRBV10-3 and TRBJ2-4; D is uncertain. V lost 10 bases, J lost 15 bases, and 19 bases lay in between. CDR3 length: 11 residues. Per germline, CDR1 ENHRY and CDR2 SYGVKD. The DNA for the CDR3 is TGTGCCACTCCCACAATGGGCGAGCGGTACTTC. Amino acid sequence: CATPTMGERYF.

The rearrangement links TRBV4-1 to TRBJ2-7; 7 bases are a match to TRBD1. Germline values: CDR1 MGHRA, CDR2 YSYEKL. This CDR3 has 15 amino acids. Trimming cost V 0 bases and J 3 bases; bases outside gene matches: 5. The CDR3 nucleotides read TGCGCCAGCAGCCAAGACAGGACAGGCGTCTACGAGCAGTACTTC. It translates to CASSQDRTGVYEQYF.

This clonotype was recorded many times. CDR3 sequence: CASSESYHEQYF. DNA of the CDR3: TGTGCCAGCAGTGAAAGTTACCACGAGCAGTACTTC. The chain recombines TRBV2 with TRBJ2-7; unclear D gene. V was cut by 2 bases and J by 5 bases, with 7 bases left in between. The CDR3 consists of 12 residues. Germline V gene lookup returns CDR1 SNHLY and CDR2 FYNNEI.

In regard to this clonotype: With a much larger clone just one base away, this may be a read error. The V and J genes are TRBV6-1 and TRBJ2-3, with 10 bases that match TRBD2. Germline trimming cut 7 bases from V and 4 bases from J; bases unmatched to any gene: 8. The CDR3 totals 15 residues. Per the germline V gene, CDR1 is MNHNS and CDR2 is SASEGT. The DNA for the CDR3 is TGTGCCAGCACCGCCGAGACTAGCGGGTCAGATACGCAGTATTTT. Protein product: CASTAETSGSDTQYF.

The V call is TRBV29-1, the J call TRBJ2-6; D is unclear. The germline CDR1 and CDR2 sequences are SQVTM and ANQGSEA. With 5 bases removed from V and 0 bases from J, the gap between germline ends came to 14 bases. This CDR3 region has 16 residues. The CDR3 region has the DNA TGCAGCGTTAGCCCCCTTACCAACTCTGGGGCCAACGTCCTGACTTTC. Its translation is CSVSPLTNSGANVLTF.

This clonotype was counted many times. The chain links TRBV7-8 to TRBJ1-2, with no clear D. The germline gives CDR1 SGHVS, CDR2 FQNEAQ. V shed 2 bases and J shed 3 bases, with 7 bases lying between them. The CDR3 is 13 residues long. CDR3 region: CASSLFRDYGYTF. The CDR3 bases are TGTGCCAGCAGCTTATTCAGAGACTATGGCTACACCTTC.

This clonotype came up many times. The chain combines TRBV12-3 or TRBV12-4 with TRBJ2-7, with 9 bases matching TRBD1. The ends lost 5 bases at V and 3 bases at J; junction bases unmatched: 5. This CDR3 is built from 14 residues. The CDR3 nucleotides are TGTGCCAGCAGTCGACGACAGGGGGGCTACGAGCAGTACTTC. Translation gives CASSRRQGGYEQYF.

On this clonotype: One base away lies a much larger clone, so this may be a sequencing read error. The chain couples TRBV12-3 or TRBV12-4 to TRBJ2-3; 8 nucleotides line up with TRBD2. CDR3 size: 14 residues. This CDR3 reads CASRTGLGTDTEYF. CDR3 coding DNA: TGTGCCAGCAGAACGGGACTAGGCACAGATACGGAGTATTTT.

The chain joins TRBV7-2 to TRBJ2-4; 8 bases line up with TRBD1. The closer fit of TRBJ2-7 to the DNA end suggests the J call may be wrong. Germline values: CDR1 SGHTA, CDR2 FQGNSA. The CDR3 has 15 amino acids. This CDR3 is CASNSPTGGSNEQYF. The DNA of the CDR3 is TGTGCCAGCAACAGCCCAACAGGGGGATCGAACGAGCAGTACTTC.

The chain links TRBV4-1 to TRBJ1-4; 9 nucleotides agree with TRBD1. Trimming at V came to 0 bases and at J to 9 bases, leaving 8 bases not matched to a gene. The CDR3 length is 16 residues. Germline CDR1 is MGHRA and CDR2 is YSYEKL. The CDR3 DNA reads TGCGCCAGCAGCCAAGACCCCGGACAGGGGCAGAAAAAACTGTTTTTT. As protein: CASSQDPGQGQKKLFF.

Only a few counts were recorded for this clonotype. The CDR3 DNA sequence: TGTGCCAGCAGCTTAGCGCTGACTAGCTCCGGGGCGCAGTATTTT. This encodes CASSLALTSSGAQYF. The chain combines TRBV7-2 with TRBJ2-3; 7 nucleotides agree with TRBD2. The CDR3 sequence is 15 residues long. J lost 10 bases, V lost 0 bases, and 10 bases had no gene match. The germline V gene has CDR1 SGHTA and CDR2 FQGNSA.

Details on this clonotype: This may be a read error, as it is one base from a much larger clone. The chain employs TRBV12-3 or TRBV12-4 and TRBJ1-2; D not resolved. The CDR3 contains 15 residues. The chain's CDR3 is CASSLSTGRLYGCTF. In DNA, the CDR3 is TGTGCCAGCAGTTTGTCCACCGGACGGCTCTATGGCTGCACCTTC.

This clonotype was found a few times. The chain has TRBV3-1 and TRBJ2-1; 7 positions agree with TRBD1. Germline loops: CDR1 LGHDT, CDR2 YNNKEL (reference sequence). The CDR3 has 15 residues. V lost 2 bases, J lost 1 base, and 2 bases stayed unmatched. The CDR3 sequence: CASSQRDRSYNEQFF. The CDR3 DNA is TGTGCCAGCAGCCAACGGGACAGATCCTACAATGAGCAGTTCTTC.

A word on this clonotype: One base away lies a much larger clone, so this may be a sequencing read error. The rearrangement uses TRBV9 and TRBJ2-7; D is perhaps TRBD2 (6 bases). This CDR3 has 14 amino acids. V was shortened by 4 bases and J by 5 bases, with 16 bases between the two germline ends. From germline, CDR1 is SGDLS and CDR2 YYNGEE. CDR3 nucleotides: TGTGCCAGCAGCCAAGCCGGAGGGGTGGACGAGCAGTACTTC. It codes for CASSQAGGVDEQYF.

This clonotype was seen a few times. CDR3 sequence (DNA): TGCGCCAGCAGCGGGGGGGGGGCCTATGGCTACACCTTC. Translation: CASSGGGAYGYTF. This rearrangement joins TRBV5-1 to TRBJ1-2; a possible D gene is TRBD1 (6 bases). CDR1 is SGHRS and CDR2 is YFSETQ in the germline V gene. The CDR3 is made up of 13 amino acids. V was cut by 4 bases and J by 4 bases, with 11 bases left in between.

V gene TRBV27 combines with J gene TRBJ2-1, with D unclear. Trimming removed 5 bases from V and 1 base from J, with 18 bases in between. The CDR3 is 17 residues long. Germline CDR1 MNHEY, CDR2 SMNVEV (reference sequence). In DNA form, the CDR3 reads TGTGCCAGCAGTCCCCTCCTTGGAAAGGGTTCCTACAATGAGCAGTTCTTC. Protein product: CASSPLLGKGSYNEQFF.

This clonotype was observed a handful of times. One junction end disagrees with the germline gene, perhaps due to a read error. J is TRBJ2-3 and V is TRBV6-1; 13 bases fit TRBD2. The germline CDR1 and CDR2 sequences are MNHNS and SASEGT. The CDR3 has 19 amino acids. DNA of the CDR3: TGTGCCAGCAGCCGGACTAGCGGGGGTGCCCTGGATCGCACAGATACACAGTATTTT. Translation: CASSRTSGGALDRTDTQYF.

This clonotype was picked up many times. In DNA, the CDR3 is TGTGCCAGCACCAAGACCGGGGAGCTGTTTTTT. Translating gives CASTKTGELFF. The chain recombines TRBV12-3 or TRBV12-4 with TRBJ2-2; D is undetermined. The CDR3 extends over 11 amino acids. Trimming shortened V by 7 bases and J by 5 bases, and 5 bases separated the two germline ends.

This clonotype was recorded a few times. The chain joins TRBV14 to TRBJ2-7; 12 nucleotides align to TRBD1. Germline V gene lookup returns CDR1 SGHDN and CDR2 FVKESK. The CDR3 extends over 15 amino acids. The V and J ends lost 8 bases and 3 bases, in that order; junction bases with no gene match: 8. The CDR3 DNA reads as TGTGCCAGCGGGGGACAGGGGGCAGGCTACTACGAGCAGTACTTC. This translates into CASGGQGAGYYEQYF.

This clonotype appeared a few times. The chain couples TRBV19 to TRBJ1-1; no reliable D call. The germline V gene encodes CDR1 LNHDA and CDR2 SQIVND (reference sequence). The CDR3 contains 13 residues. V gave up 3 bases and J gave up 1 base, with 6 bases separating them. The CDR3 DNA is TGTGCCAGTAGTATTTCCGGGAACACTGAAGCTTTCTTT. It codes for CASSISGNTEAFF.

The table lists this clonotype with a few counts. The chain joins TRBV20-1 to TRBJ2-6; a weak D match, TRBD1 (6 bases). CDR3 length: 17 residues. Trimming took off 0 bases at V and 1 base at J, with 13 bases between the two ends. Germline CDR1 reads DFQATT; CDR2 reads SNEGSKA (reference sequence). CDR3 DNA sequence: TGCAGTGCTAGAGACGACAGGACCGAATCTGGGGCCAACGTCCTGACTTTC. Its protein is CSARDDRTESGANVLTF.